This T cell receptor beta chain was identified in a study of blood T cell repertoires in COVID-19. Study context: Acute-phase and convalescent COVID-19 samples originated in the United States, Italy and Spain. From T cells, B-cell-depleted T cells, or PBMCs came the material, which was cDNA or gDNA.

CDR3 length: 15 amino acids. Germline-derived CDR1 and CDR2 are LNHNV and YYDKDF (reference sequence). V was clipped by 3 bases and J by 2 bases, with 13 bases between them. Per the study methods: The assay estimated nucleated cells by amplifying reference gene primers. Data came from immunoSEQ multiplex PCR; TCRdb stores just in-frame clones and leaves some out. V and J calls and clone size are copied from that table; D and trimming were computed from the DNA. This table has approximately 220,000 clones, approximately 87% appearing once. This TCR came from a woman aged 50 to 60 with acute or convalescent COVID-19. The chain is built from TRBV15 and TRBJ2-5; a possible D gene is TRBD1 (6 bases). The sequencing input was peripheral blood. In DNA, the CDR3 is TGTGCCACCAGCAGGGATACAGGGCCTCAAGAGACCCAGTACTTC. Translating it yields CATSRDTGPQETQYF.